Below, 29 T cell receptor beta chains from the same sample are listed, as sequenced in a study of radiation and T cells in renal cell carcinoma (dated by TCRdb to 2020 to 2021). Reading the label with the study, this specimen's time point is: baseline pretreatment blood. The treatment or condition label here, explained by the study, means: 15 Gy SBRT to primary tumor, nephrectomy 4 weeks later. To prepare the library, the immunoSEQ multiplex PCR assay was applied. TCRdb carries this immuneACCESS record with in-frame sequences only. Its versions omit some clonotypes, under half of them owing to an unresolved V gene in the studies checked, with the rest unexplained. This sample lists about 130,000 clones; about four fifths were detected once. The top ten hold around 3% of the sample. Sequenced here: blood, sampled from a patient whose treatment included radiotherapy and nephrectomy. These receptors all come from a woman between 55 and 75 years old with renal cell carcinoma.

As regards this clone: Germline and junction disagree at one end, which may indicate a read error. This rearrangement joins TRBV7-7 to TRBJ2-5; 9 nucleotides agree with TRBD2. This CDR3 is built from 17 residues. Germline loops: CDR1 SSHAT, CDR2 FNYEAQ (reference sequence). CDR3 sequence (DNA): TGTGCTAGCAGCCTCTGGGTTAGCGGGGGCGAGGAGGAGACCCAGTACTTC. This translates into CASSLWVSGGEEETQYF.

V and J are TRBV21-1 and TRBJ1-6; TRBD1 is the table's D call and was not checked against the DNA. TRBV21-1 corresponds to a pseudogene. The CDR3 is 14 amino acids. As DNA, the CDR3 is TGTGCCACCGGGACAGGGATCTATAATTCACCCCTCCACTTT. Its translation: CATGTGIYNSPLHF.

The V gene is TRBV14, the J gene TRBJ2-7; 9 positions match TRBD1. With V trimmed by 5 bases and J by 3 bases, 11 bases remained unmatched. This CDR3 has 16 residues. Germline-derived CDR1 and CDR2 are SGHDN and FVKESK. The DNA for the CDR3 is TGTGCCAGCAGCGCGCGAGTTGGACAGGGGAACTACGAGCAGTACTTC. This codes for CASSARVGQGNYEQYF.

The chain carries TRBV19 and TRBJ1-5; 10 bases line up with TRBD1. Germline lookup yields CDR1 LNHDA and CDR2 SQIVND (reference sequence). The length of the CDR3 is 15 residues. Trimming removed 3 bases from V and 11 bases from J; junction bases left unmatched: 10. For the CDR3, the DNA is TGTGCCAGTAGTATTGGGACAGGGGCTGGTTCAGCCCAGCATTTT. Its translation is CASSIGTGAGSAQHF.

The chain joins TRBV19 to TRBJ1-1; no clear D gene. CDR3 length: 14 residues. Deletions cut 5 bases from V and 0 bases from J, with 10 bases between. The germline CDR1 and CDR2 sequences are LNHDA and SQIVND (reference sequence). The DNA for the CDR3 is TGTGCCAGTAGTTTCCCAGGAGTGAACACTGAAGCTTTCTTT. This translates into CASSFPGVNTEAFF.

The chain is built from TRBV2 and TRBJ2-1, with D possibly TRBD2 on 6 matching bases. Trimming left V 8 bases short and J 0 bases short, with 14 bases between. Germline V gene data show CDR1 as SNHLY and CDR2 as FYNNEI. The CDR3 runs 15 residues. CDR3 sequence: CASVLGGSSYNEQFF. CDR3 coding DNA: TGTGCCAGCGTACTCGGAGGGAGCTCCTACAATGAGCAGTTCTTC.

This rearrangement joins TRBV7-9 to TRBJ1-1; D remains unclear. This CDR3 spans 16 amino acids. Per germline, CDR1 SEHNR and CDR2 FQNEAQ (reference sequence). Trimming took 4 bases from V and 0 from J, leaving 15 bases between them. CDR3 DNA: TGTGCCAGCAGCTCATACCCCGGGCAGTTGAACACTGAAGCTTTCTTT. It codes for CASSSYPGQLNTEAFF.

The chain recombines TRBV18 with TRBJ1-4; 7 bases align to TRBD1. The germline V gene encodes CDR1 KGHSH and CDR2 LQKENI. CDR3 size: 16 residues. Unmatched junction bases numbered 10, after V lost 5 bases and J lost 4 bases. The CDR3 bases are TGTGCCAGCTCATCAGGAAGAGGGGGCAGTAATGAAAAACTGTTTTTT. This sequence encodes CASSSGRGGSNEKLFF.

The CDR3: CASNGFEGGLSWETQYF. The CDR3 DNA follows: TGTGCCAGCAATGGTTTTGAGGGAGGGCTATCGTGGGAGACCCAGTACTTC. This chain uses TRBV2 with TRBJ2-5, with 7 bases that match TRBD2. Unmatched junction bases numbered 19, after V lost 7 bases and J lost 5 bases. Per the germline V gene, CDR1 is SNHLY and CDR2 is FYNNEI. The CDR3 totals 17 residues.

The count of this clone is one. CDR3 protein: CASYHGGRPSTDTQYF. The CDR3 nucleotides are TGTGCCAGCTATCATGGGGGTAGGCCAAGCACAGATACGCAGTATTTT. The chain combines TRBV7-8 with TRBJ2-3; TRBD1 or TRBD2 may be the D gene (5 bases each). The CDR3 covers 16 residues. Trimming removed 8 bases at V and 0 bases at J, with 18 bases between. Germline CDR1 and CDR2: SGHVS and FQNEAQ. Looking up the rest from reference TRBV7-8 and TRBJ2-3 gives the full variable domain: GAGVSQSPRYKVAKRGQDVALRCDPISGHVSLFWYQQALGQGPEFLTYFQNEAQLDKSGLPSDRFFAERPEGSVSTLKIQRTQQEDSAVYLCASYHGGRPSTDTQYFGPGTRLTVL.

CDR3 sequence: CASSETVSYNEQFF. For the CDR3, the DNA is TGTGCCAGCAGTGAGACTGTCTCCTACAATGAGCAGTTCTTC. This rearrangement joins TRBV2 to TRBJ2-1; D is unresolved. This CDR3 is built from 14 residues. V was shortened by 3 bases and J by 0 bases, with 6 bases between the two germline ends. Germline CDR1 reads SNHLY; CDR2 reads FYNNEI.

Here the CDR3 DNA reads TGCGCCAGCAGCATAAGTGGGACAGGGGTTTCCGAGCAGTACTTC. This codes for CASSISGTGVSEQYF. This chain connects TRBV4-1 to TRBJ2-7, with TRBD1 identical over 10 bases. This CDR3 contains 15 residues. Trimming at V came to 5 bases and at J to 6 bases, leaving 10 bases not matched to a gene. Germline values: CDR1 MGHRA, CDR2 YSYEKL.

The V and J genes are TRBV6-6 and TRBJ1-4, with D tentatively TRBD1 (5 bases). The CDR3 is 13 amino acids. CDR1 MNHNY and CDR2 SVGAGI come from the germline V gene (reference sequence). With 6 bases removed from V and 8 bases from J, the gap between germline ends came to 13 bases. The CDR3 sequence is CASSRVAWEKLFF. The DNA of the CDR3 is TGTGCCAGCAGCAGGGTCGCATGGGAAAAACTGTTTTTT.

The V gene is TRBV19, the J gene TRBJ2-5; tentatively, D is TRBD2 (6 bases). Germline loops: CDR1 LNHDA, CDR2 SQIVND (reference sequence). The CDR3 spans 11 residues. Trimming took off 4 bases at V and 7 bases at J, with 7 bases between the two ends. The CDR3 DNA follows: TGTGCCAGTAGTAGGGGAGGGACCCAGTACTTC. Translation: CASSRGGTQYF.

V usage is TRBV19 and J usage is TRBJ1-6; no definite D call. The CDR3 is 13 amino acids. Trimming left V 3 bases short and J 10 bases short, with 10 bases between. Germline-derived CDR1 and CDR2 are LNHDA and SQIVND (reference sequence). The CDR3 nucleotides read TGTGCCAGTAGTATTCGGCGGGGATCACCCCTCCACTTT. It is translated as CASSIRRGSPLHF.

This clone counts as medium-sized (0.01 to 0.1%). The genes are TRBV30 and TRBJ2-7; 7 bases align to TRBD1. This CDR3 is 13 amino acids long. V gave up 8 bases and J gave up 5 bases; unmatched junction bases: 12. Looked up from germline, CDR1 is GTSNPN and CDR2 is SVGIG (reference sequence). CDR3 in amino acids: CAREGASVDEQYF. The CDR3 nucleotides are TGTGCCAGAGAGGGGGCGTCCGTGGACGAGCAGTACTTC.

This chain connects TRBV6-5 to TRBJ2-2; D not resolved. The CDR3 is 13 amino acids. Trimming stripped 6 bases from V and 4 bases from J, with 9 bases between. Germline assignment: CDR1 MNHEY and CDR2 SVGAGI. The CDR3 DNA sequence: TGTGCCAGCAGCCTCTGGCGCACCGGGGAGCTGTTTTTT. It translates to CASSLWRTGELFF.

This clone has a handful of counts. The chain has TRBV7-8 and TRBJ1-1, with D possibly being TRBD1 (6 bases). The CDR3 runs to 16 residues. Trimming removed 8 bases at V and 3 bases at J, with 22 bases between. Germline values: CDR1 SGHVS, CDR2 FQNEAQ. CDR3 amino acids: CASLFGGAREDTEAFF. The CDR3 DNA is TGTGCCAGCCTCTTCGGGGGCGCGAGAGAGGACACTGAAGCTTTCTTT.

V gene TRBV29-1 combines with J gene TRBJ2-2, with TRBD2 matching over 7 bases. Germline V CDR1 and CDR2: SQVTM, ANQGSEA. The ends lost 8 bases at V and 0 bases at J; junction bases unmatched: 6. The CDR3 runs to 14 residues. The CDR3 protein is CSTDGGANTGELFF. The CDR3 nucleotides are TGCAGCACCGATGGGGGGGCGAACACCGGGGAGCTGTTTTTT.

The table lists this clone with a few counts. The gene calls are TRBV10-3 and TRBJ1-1; weak D call: TRBD1 (5 bases). The germline gives CDR1 ENHRY, CDR2 SYGVKD. The CDR3 has 14 amino acids. The germline V and J ends were trimmed by 2 bases and 1 base, with 8 bases remaining between them. CDR3 region: CAISEGGGNTEAFF. CDR3 sequence (DNA): TGTGCCATCAGTGAGGGGGGAGGGAACACTGAAGCTTTCTTT.

V is TRBV7-9 and J is TRBJ1-1; 9 positions agree with TRBD1. V shed 3 bases, J shed 3 bases, and the junction held 5 bases outside the gene matches. This CDR3 comprises 15 residues. Germline V gives CDR1 SEHNR, CDR2 FQNEAQ (reference sequence). CDR3: CASSFGTGPHTEAFF. DNA of the CDR3: TGTGCCAGCAGCTTTGGGACAGGGCCCCACACTGAAGCTTTCTTT. The entire variable domain, with the rest obtained from reference TRBV7-9 and TRBJ1-1, is as follows: DTGVSQNPRHKITKRGQNVTFRCDPISEHNRLYWYRQTLGQGPEFLTYFQNEAQLEKSRLLSDRFSAERPKGSFSTLEIQRTEQGDSAMYLCASSFGTGPHTEAFFGQGTRLTVV.

This chain uses TRBV28 with TRBJ1-3, with 7 bases matching TRBD1. Trimming cost V 5 bases and J 4 bases; bases outside gene matches: 5. The CDR3 runs to 14 residues. Germline-derived CDR1 and CDR2 are MDHEN and SYDVKM. CDR3 loop: CASSPTGTGNTIYF. CDR3 DNA: TGTGCCAGCAGTCCGACAGGGACCGGAAACACCATATATTTT.

The CDR3 is CASSSNYEQYF. CDR3 DNA: TGTGCCAGCAGCTCCAACTACGAGCAGTACTTC. V is TRBV28 and J is TRBJ2-7; D is uncertain. The germline gives CDR1 MDHEN, CDR2 SYDVKM. The CDR3 length is 11 residues. Trimming pared 6 bases from V and 3 bases from J, leaving 6 bases between.

A note on this clone: Sequence at one end of the junction differs from germline and may be a read error. V and J are TRBV5-1 and TRBJ2-7; D is undetermined. Looked up from germline, CDR1 is SGHRS and CDR2 is YFSETQ. The CDR3 runs to 14 residues. The CDR3 bases are TGTGCCAGCAGCTTCGGACGACCAGCCTACGAGCAGTACTTC. It is translated as CASSFGRPAYEQYF.

The chain recombines TRBV4-3 with TRBJ1-3; no reliable D call. The germline V gene encodes CDR1 LGHNA and CDR2 YSLEER. The CDR3 runs 17 residues. Trimming took 0 bases from V and 4 from J, leaving 16 bases between them. The CDR3 DNA reads as TGCGCCAGCAGCCAAGAAGGGCCATACACCCGAGGAAACACCATATATTTT. Translation: CASSQEGPYTRGNTIYF.

The chain has TRBV27 and TRBJ1-4, with D possibly matching TRBD1 (6 bases). The CDR3 runs to 14 residues. Trimming stripped 3 bases from V and 3 bases from J, with 8 bases between. Looked up from germline, CDR1 is MNHEY and CDR2 is SMNVEV (reference sequence). DNA of the CDR3: TGTGCCAGCAGTTTTACAGGGCCTAATGAAAAACTGTTTTTT. Translated: CASSFTGPNEKLFF.

This chain joins TRBV6-5 and TRBJ1-6, with a weak D call TRBD1 (6 bases). Looked up from germline, CDR1 is MNHEY and CDR2 is SVGAGI. The CDR3 is made up of 16 amino acids. Deletions cut 0 bases from V and 9 bases from J, with 15 bases between. This CDR3 reads CASSYSTQGRSSPLHF. The DNA of the CDR3 is TGTGCCAGCAGTTACTCCACGCAGGGGAGGAGTTCACCCCTCCACTTT.

J is TRBJ2-5 and V is TRBV6-5; maybe TRBD1 (6 bases). The ends were cut back, 6 bases at V and 7 bases at J, with 21 bases in the middle. Germline loops: CDR1 MNHEY, CDR2 SVGAGI. CDR3 size: 15 residues. CDR3 sequence: CASSTGTPASATQYF. DNA of the CDR3: TGTGCCAGCAGCACCGGGACACCGGCCTCTGCGACCCAGTACTTC.

This chain joins TRBV11-3 and TRBJ2-4, with TRBD1 matching 8 bases. J was trimmed by 0 bases and V by 5 bases; bases with no gene match: 6. In germline, CDR1 is SGHNT, CDR2 YENEEA. The CDR3 extends over 16 amino acids. The CDR3 spells CASSPGQGLAKNIQYF. The CDR3 nucleotides read TGTGCCAGCAGCCCTGGACAGGGTCTAGCCAAAAACATTCAGTACTTC.